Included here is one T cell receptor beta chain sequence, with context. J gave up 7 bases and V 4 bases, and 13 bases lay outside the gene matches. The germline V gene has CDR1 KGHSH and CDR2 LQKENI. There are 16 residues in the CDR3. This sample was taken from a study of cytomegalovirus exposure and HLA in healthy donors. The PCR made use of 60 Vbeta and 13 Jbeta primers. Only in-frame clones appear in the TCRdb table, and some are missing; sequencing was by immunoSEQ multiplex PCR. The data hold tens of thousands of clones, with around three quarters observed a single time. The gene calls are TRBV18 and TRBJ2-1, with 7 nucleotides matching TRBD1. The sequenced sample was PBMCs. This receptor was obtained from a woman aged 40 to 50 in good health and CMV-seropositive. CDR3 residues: CASSRQGLAYANEQFF. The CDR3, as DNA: TGTGCCAGCTCACGACAGGGATTAGCGTATGCGAATGAGCAGTTCTTC.